Listed here are 17 T cell receptor beta chains from one sample, sequenced in a study of T-cell memory formation after mild COVID-19. One entry per CDR3 protein results from TCRdb running MiXCR on the 5' RACE reads. The profile covers roughly 300,000 distinct CDR3 sequences, with about 13% appearing a single time and 22% taken by the ten largest. Sequenced sample: PBMCs or a T cell subset sorted from them (not recorded which). Receptors were obtained from a man aged 18 to 30 who had mild COVID-19 (a few samples of this study predate the infection). Cell type and time point are not known.

The rearrangement joins TRBV7-2 to TRBJ1-5; D ambiguous. Trimming removed 7 bases at V and 0 bases at J, with 13 bases between. Germline lookup yields CDR1 SGHTA and CDR2 FQGNSA. This CDR3 contains 15 residues. CDR3 DNA: TGTGCCAGCACCAGGACCTCCCTTAGCAATCAGCCCCAGCATTTT. It encodes CASTRTSLSNQPQHF. Supplemented by reference TRBV7-2 and TRBJ1-5, the full variable domain reads GAGVSQSPSNKVTEKGKDVELRCDPISGHTALYWYRQSLGQGLEFLIYFQGNSAPDKSGLPSDRFSAERTGGSVSTLTIQRTQQEDSAVYLCASTRTSLSNQPQHFGDGTRLSIL.

The rearrangement uses TRBV5-6 and TRBJ1-1, with no clear D. The CDR3 runs to 13 residues. Per the germline V gene, CDR1 is SGHDT and CDR2 is YYEEEE. Deletions cut 2 bases from V and 3 bases from J, with 8 bases between. The CDR3 bases are TGTGCCAGCAGCTTTATGGGGTACACTGAAGCTTTCTTT. Its translation is CASSFMGYTEAFF.

The rearrangement links TRBV6-5 to TRBJ2-3; 7 bases line up with TRBD2. The CDR3 contains 17 residues. Germline values: CDR1 MNHEY, CDR2 SVGAGI. Trimming cost V 2 bases and J 1 base; bases outside gene matches: 9. The CDR3 region has the DNA TGTGCCAGCAGTTACGGTGGGGTCCGGGGGGGCACAGATACGCAGTATTTT. Residues: CASSYGGVRGGTDTQYF.

This chain uses TRBV7-9 with TRBJ2-7; tentatively, D is TRBD1 (6 bases). The V gene lost 5 bases and the J gene lost 6 bases, with 8 bases spanning the gap. Per germline, CDR1 SEHNR and CDR2 FQNEAQ (reference sequence). This CDR3 is 11 amino acids long. Written as DNA, the CDR3 is TGTGCCAGCAGCCCAGGGGTCGAGCAGTACGTC. Translation gives CASSPGVEQYV.

The sample holds many counts of this clonotype. The chain employs TRBV3-1 and TRBJ2-1; tentatively, D is TRBD2 (6 bases). CDR1 and CDR2 from the germline V gene are LGHDT and YNNKEL (reference sequence). The CDR3 spans 13 residues. V lost 1 base and J 10 bases, leaving 11 bases between the germline ends. CDR3 loop: CASSQGSSGEQFF. CDR3 coding DNA: TGTGCCAGCAGCCAAGGGAGTAGCGGCGAGCAGTTCTTC.

V and J are TRBV11-3 and TRBJ2-1, with 8 bases matching TRBD1. Germline CDR1 reads SGHNT; CDR2 reads YENEEA. The CDR3 runs 13 residues. Trimming cost V 5 bases and J 10 bases; bases outside gene matches: 7. The CDR3 sequence: CASSPNRGEEQFF. CDR3 DNA sequence: TGTGCCAGCAGCCCGAACAGGGGGGAAGAGCAGTTCTTC.

The chain recombines TRBV20-1 with TRBJ2-1, with TRBD2 identical over 9 bases. The V segment lost 0 bases and the J segment 0 bases; nucleotides outside the gene matches: 0. This CDR3 comprises 15 residues. The germline V gene has CDR1 DFQATT and CDR2 SNEGSKA (reference sequence). The CDR3 nucleotides read TGCAGTGCTAGAGATAGCGGGAGCTCCTACAATGAGCAGTTCTTC. It is translated as CSARDSGSSYNEQFF.

V and J are TRBV7-2 and TRBJ2-5, with D perhaps TRBD1 (6 bases). The CDR3 consists of 15 residues. Between the trimmed V and J ends, which lost 1 base and 2 bases, there was a span of 11 bases. Germline V gene lookup returns CDR1 SGHTA and CDR2 FQGNSA. The CDR3 DNA reads TGTGCCAGCAGCTTAGAAGGGGGAAGGCAAGAGACCCAGTACTTC. Its translation: CASSLEGGRQETQYF.

The chain couples TRBV12-3 or TRBV12-4 to TRBJ2-3; possibly TRBD2 for D (6 bases). The CDR3 contains 13 residues. V was clipped by 3 bases and J by 4 bases, with 8 bases between them. CDR3 nucleotide sequence: TGTGCCAGCAGTTTCAGACTAGCAGATACGCAGTATTTT. Translated: CASSFRLADTQYF.

The chain couples TRBV2 to TRBJ1-6; the D is unclear. V was trimmed by 8 bases and J by 10 bases, leaving 12 bases between them. Germline loops: CDR1 SNHLY, CDR2 FYNNEI. The CDR3 spans 12 residues. The CDR3 is CASREELSPLHF. CDR3 nucleotides: TGTGCCAGCCGCGAAGAACTGTCACCCCTCCACTTT.

The gene calls are TRBV7-9 and TRBJ2-5; possibly TRBD1 or TRBD2 for D (6 bases each). Trimming stripped 3 bases from V and 3 bases from J, with 14 bases between. The CDR3 consists of 15 residues. CDR1 is SEHNR and CDR2 is FQNEAQ in the germline V gene (reference sequence). In DNA, the CDR3 is TGTGCCAGCAGCTTTATCGGGGGCCTAAAAGAGACCCAGTACTTC. Translation: CASSFIGGLKETQYF.

This clonotype was picked up a small number of times. The CDR3 here is CASRRTGGYNQPQHF. The DNA for the CDR3 is TGTGCCAGCAGGAGGACAGGGGGATACAATCAGCCCCAGCATTTT. J is TRBJ1-5 and V is TRBV12-3 or TRBV12-4; 10 bases agree with TRBD1. V lost 6 bases and J lost 3; bases outside the gene matches: 5. The CDR3 spans 15 residues.

The gene calls are TRBV7-2 and TRBJ1-5; weak D call: TRBD1 (5 bases). Germline values: CDR1 SGHTA, CDR2 FQGNSA. Trimming took 8 bases from V and 5 from J, leaving 16 bases between them. The CDR3 consists of 14 residues. The chain's CDR3 is CASAPQGTHQPQHF. DNA of the CDR3: TGTGCCAGCGCCCCCCAGGGAACCCATCAGCCCCAGCATTTT.

This clonotype was observed a handful of times. The V gene is TRBV5-1, the J gene TRBJ2-1, with D possibly called TRBD1 or TRBD2 (5 bases each). Germline lookup yields CDR1 SGHRS and CDR2 YFSETQ. V shed 0 bases and J shed 2 bases, with 12 bases lying between them. The CDR3 length is 16 residues. In DNA form, the CDR3 reads TGCGCCAGCAGCTTGGCCAGAGGGGTAACCTACAATGAGCAGTTCTTC. Translated: CASSLARGVTYNEQFF.

This clonotype showed up many times. This rearrangement joins TRBV5-1 to TRBJ2-4, with 8 bases identical to TRBD1. Germline trimming cut 4 bases from V and 8 bases from J; bases unmatched to any gene: 5. The CDR3 runs 13 residues. Germline CDR1 and CDR2: SGHRS and YFSETQ. The CDR3 here is CASSVGQGDIQYF. In DNA form, the CDR3 reads TGCGCCAGCAGCGTTGGACAGGGAGACATTCAGTACTTC.

The CDR3 here is CASSRTRSDTQYF. The CDR3 DNA reads as TGCGCCAGCAGCCGGACTAGATCAGATACGCAGTATTTT. V is TRBV5-1 and J is TRBJ2-3, with TRBD2 matching over 7 bases. Germline assignment: CDR1 SGHRS and CDR2 YFSETQ. This CDR3 contains 13 residues. The V and J ends lost 4 bases and 4 bases, in that order; junction bases with no gene match: 3.

The sample holds a few counts of this clonotype. The chain employs TRBV6-6 and TRBJ2-4; 9 positions match TRBD1. This CDR3 contains 14 residues. The trim removed 6 bases at V and 8 bases at J, leaving 8 bases unmatched. CDR1 MNHNY and CDR2 SVGAGI come from the germline V gene (reference sequence). CDR3 region: CASRTGTGTYIQYF. The CDR3 DNA is TGTGCCAGCAGGACCGGGACAGGGACGTACATTCAGTACTTC.